These 10 T cell receptor beta chains share one sample of origin, sequenced in a study of T cell repertoires in ileal Crohn's disease. This sample's time point: neoterminal ileum biopsy at postoperative endoscopy, about 6 months after surgery. The table came from immunoSEQ multiplex PCR; TCRdb's copy has only in-frame clones and leaves some out. The sample yields about 11,000 clones, just under 75% seen once. Specimen: ileal tissue. The receptor source for this set is an adult with Crohn's disease.

This clone was detected only a few times. V gene TRBV14 combines with J gene TRBJ2-7, with 11 bases lining up with TRBD2. Germline loops: CDR1 SGHDN, CDR2 FVKESK. CDR3 length: 14 residues. Trimming cost V 2 bases and J 3 bases; bases outside gene matches: 0. The CDR3 protein is CASSQLAGGYEQYF. CDR3 in DNA: TGTGCCAGCAGCCAACTAGCGGGAGGCTACGAGCAGTACTTC.

V usage is TRBV11-2 and J usage is TRBJ1-1; D not resolved. Germline-derived CDR1 and CDR2 are SGHAT and FQNNGV. V was pared by 3 bases and J by 3 bases, with 8 bases between. The CDR3 is 13 residues long. The DNA of the CDR3 is TGTGCCAGCAGCTTTCTAGAGCACACTGAAGCTTTCTTT. It is translated as CASSFLEHTEAFF.

This clone was counted only a few times. The V call is TRBV19, the J call TRBJ1-2; no firm D call. The CDR3 contains 15 residues. The V gene's germline CDR1 is LNHDA and CDR2 SQIVND (reference sequence). The V end was cut by 5 bases, the J end by 8 bases, with 21 bases between. The CDR3 protein is CASSDVGSGRGGYTF. The CDR3 bases are TGTGCCAGTAGTGACGTGGGTTCTGGAAGAGGGGGCTACACCTTC.

The chain uses TRBV4-3 and TRBJ2-2, with D maybe TRBD2 (6 bases). Germline V lookup: CDR1 LGHNA, CDR2 YSLEER. The V gene lost 2 bases and the J gene lost 0 bases, with 13 bases spanning the gap. The CDR3 is made up of 17 amino acids. This chain's CDR3 is CASSQTASDTNTGELFF. CDR3 nucleotide sequence: TGCGCCAGCAGCCAAACGGCTAGCGATACGAACACCGGGGAGCTGTTTTTT.

The rearrangement joins TRBV2 to TRBJ1-4, with 9 positions matching TRBD1. The CDR3 totals 16 residues. Germline assignment: CDR1 SNHLY and CDR2 FYNNEI. V dropped 4 bases and J dropped 7; count of bases not matched to a gene: 10. The CDR3 here is CASSAGTGSRGEKLFF. In DNA, the CDR3 is TGTGCCAGCAGTGCCGGGACAGGGAGTCGTGGTGAAAAACTGTTTTTT.

The chain combines TRBV11-2 with TRBJ2-1; possibly TRBD2 for D (7 bases). This CDR3 spans 17 amino acids. Trimming stripped 3 bases from V and 5 bases from J, with 20 bases between. CDR1 and CDR2 (germline): SGHAT, FQNNGV. DNA for the CDR3: TGTGCCAGCAGCTTCCGGGGGGCGGGGGTCTCGAACAATGAGCAGTTCTTC. Encoded protein: CASSFRGAGVSNNEQFF.

The gene calls are TRBV4-1 and TRBJ1-4; TRBD1 aligns across 7 bases. Germline V gene sequence: CDR1 MGHRA, CDR2 YSYEKL. The CDR3 consists of 14 residues. The ends lost 5 bases at V and 8 bases at J; junction bases unmatched: 8. The CDR3 DNA reads as TGCGCCAGCAGCAACCGACAGGGTGGAGAAAAACTGTTTTTT. Translation gives CASSNRQGGEKLFF.

The rearrangement links TRBV28 to TRBJ2-1, with a weak D call TRBD2 (6 bases). The CDR3 covers 13 residues. The V end lost 5 bases, the J end lost 6 bases, and 11 bases lay between the germline ends. Germline V lookup: CDR1 MDHEN, CDR2 SYDVKM. In DNA, the CDR3 is TGTGCCAGCAGTAGGGGTAGCGGCAATGAGCAGTTCTTC. Translating it yields CASSRGSGNEQFF.

This chain uses TRBV27 with TRBJ1-6, with 10 bases fitting TRBD1. V shed 0 bases, J shed 7 bases, and the junction held 6 bases outside the gene matches. The CDR3 extends over 17 amino acids. Looked up from germline, CDR1 is MNHEY and CDR2 is SMNVEV (reference sequence). The CDR3 coding sequence is TGTGCCAGCAGTTTATCGTTCGGACAGGGGGGGAATTCACCCCTCCACTTT. Amino acid sequence: CASSLSFGQGGNSPLHF.

The table lists this clone with a few counts. The chain joins TRBV6-6 to TRBJ1-5; 8 nucleotides match TRBD1. CDR3 length: 16 residues. Germline V CDR1 and CDR2: MNHNY, SVGAGI (reference sequence). The V segment lost 2 bases and the J segment 2 bases; nucleotides outside the gene matches: 5. This CDR3 reads CASSYTGGVGNQPQHF. CDR3 coding DNA: TGTGCCAGCAGTTACACAGGGGGGGTGGGCAATCAGCCCCAGCATTTT.